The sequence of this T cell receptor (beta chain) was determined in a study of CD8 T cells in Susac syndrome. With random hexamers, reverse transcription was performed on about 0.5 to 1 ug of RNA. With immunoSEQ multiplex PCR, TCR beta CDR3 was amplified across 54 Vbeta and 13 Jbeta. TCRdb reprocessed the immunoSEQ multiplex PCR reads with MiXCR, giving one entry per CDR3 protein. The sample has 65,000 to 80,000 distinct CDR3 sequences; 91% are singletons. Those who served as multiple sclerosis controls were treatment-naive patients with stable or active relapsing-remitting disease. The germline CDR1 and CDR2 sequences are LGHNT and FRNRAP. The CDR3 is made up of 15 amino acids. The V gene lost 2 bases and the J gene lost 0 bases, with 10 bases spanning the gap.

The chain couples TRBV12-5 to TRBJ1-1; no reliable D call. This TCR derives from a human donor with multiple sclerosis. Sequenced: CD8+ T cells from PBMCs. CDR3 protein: CASGLPASMNTEAFF. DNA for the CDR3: TGTGCTAGTGGTTTGCCGGCCAGCATGAACACTGAAGCTTTCTTT.